The 9 T cell receptor beta chains below were found in one sample sequenced in a study of blood T cell repertoires in COVID-19. The repertoire was sequenced with immunoSEQ multiplex PCR; TCRdb's copy has only in-frame clones and lacks some. Of fewer than 700,000 clones in the sample, 85% to 90% were seen once. Sequenced sample: peripheral blood. Source of these receptors: a woman aged 45-59 years with COVID-19, enrolled during active disease.

The V call is TRBV9, the J call TRBJ1-4; a possible D gene is TRBD1 (6 bases). V gave up 3 bases and J gave up 6 bases, with 15 bases separating them. This CDR3 spans 15 amino acids. From germline, CDR1 is SGDLS and CDR2 YYNGEE. The CDR3 is CASSELQGGYEKLFF. DNA of the CDR3: TGTGCCAGCAGCGAACTACAGGGCGGTTATGAAAAACTGTTTTTT.

The sample holds one count of this clone. The V call is TRBV5-5, the J call TRBJ2-1, with D possibly matching TRBD1 (6 bases). Trimming took off 1 base at V and 4 bases at J, with 12 bases between the two ends. CDR3 length: 15 residues. Germline CDR1 reads SGHKS; CDR2 reads YYEKEE (reference sequence). The CDR3 sequence: CASSLQGKEYNEQFF. CDR3 bases: TGTGCCAGCAGCTTGCAGGGGAAGGAATACAATGAGCAGTTCTTC.

This chain links TRBV6-6 with TRBJ2-7; 7 bases map to TRBD2. V was clipped by 2 bases and J by 5 bases; unmatched bases: 3. Germline V CDR1 and CDR2: MNHNY, SVGAGI (reference sequence). The CDR3 is 13 residues long. The chain's CDR3 is CASSYRSGDEQYF. CDR3 nucleotide sequence: TGTGCCAGCAGTTACAGGAGCGGGGACGAGCAGTACTTC.

This chain links TRBV28 with TRBJ2-7, with a weak D call TRBD2 (6 bases). V shed 3 bases and J shed 1 base, with 10 bases lying between them. Looked up from germline, CDR1 is MDHEN and CDR2 is SYDVKM. CDR3 length: 14 residues. The CDR3, as DNA: TGTGCCAGCAGTTTCCTGGGGGGATCCTACGAGCAGTACTTC. Amino acids: CASSFLGGSYEQYF.

The J gene is TRBJ2-7, the V gene TRBV7-2; 9 bases are shared with TRBD2. CDR1 SGHTA and CDR2 FQGNSA come from the germline V gene. The CDR3 has 15 residues. J lost 5 bases, V lost 5 bases, and 10 bases had no gene match. CDR3 in amino acids: CASSPYGGGANEQYF. In DNA, the CDR3 is TGTGCCAGCAGCCCCTACGGCGGGGGGGCCAACGAGCAGTACTTC.

V is TRBV6-5 and J is TRBJ1-4; D possibly corresponds to TRBD1 (6 bases). Between the trimmed V and J ends, which lost 6 bases and 4 bases, there was a span of 9 bases. Germline CDR1 is MNHEY and CDR2 is SVGAGI. The CDR3 consists of 13 residues. In nucleotides, the CDR3 is TGTGCCAGCAGCCGGGGACATAATGAAAAACTGTTTTTT. It is translated as CASSRGHNEKLFF.

This chain links TRBV28 with TRBJ1-3; a weak D match, TRBD1 (6 bases). Trimming removed 8 bases from V and 2 bases from J, with 16 bases in between. CDR1 is MDHEN and CDR2 is SYDVKM in the germline V gene. The CDR3 totals 15 residues. DNA of the CDR3: TGTGCCAGCCGGAAAGGGGGGGGTGCTGGAAACACCATATATTTT. This codes for CASRKGGGAGNTIYF.

This clone is a singleton in its sample. The chain joins TRBV27 to TRBJ1-2, with 7 positions matching TRBD1. This CDR3 comprises 12 residues. V gave up 6 bases and J gave up 7 bases; unmatched junction bases: 5. From germline, CDR1 is MNHEY and CDR2 SMNVEV (reference sequence). CDR3 loop: CASRYPGGGYTF. Written as DNA, the CDR3 is TGTGCCAGCAGGTACCCAGGGGGTGGCTACACCTTC.

This rearrangement joins TRBV29-1 to TRBJ1-3; the D gene is possibly TRBD1 (6 bases). Germline CDR1 and CDR2: SQVTM and ANQGSEA. The CDR3 spans 13 residues. V was trimmed by 4 bases and J by 4 bases, leaving 11 bases between them. The CDR3 spells CSVGQGSGNTIYF. Written as DNA, the CDR3 is TGCAGCGTTGGTCAGGGGTCGGGAAACACCATATATTTT.